The text below deals with one TCR beta chain. The CDR3 length is 14 residues. Germline V gene lookup returns CDR1 SGHRS and CDR2 YFSETQ. V was shortened by 0 bases and J by 8 bases, with 12 bases between the two germline ends. This entry comes from a study of cytomegalovirus exposure and HLA in healthy donors. It was with 60 Vbeta and 13 Jbeta primers that the PCR ran. The protocol was immunoSEQ multiplex PCR, while the TCRdb copy is restricted to in-frame clones and leaves out a portion. The profile shows about 140,000 clones, 65% to 80% of them singletons. What was sequenced was PBMCs. The chain has TRBV5-1 and TRBJ2-1; weak D call: TRBD1 (5 bases). The receptor comes from a male donor in good health and CMV-seropositive. The CDR3 nucleotides read TGCGCCAGCAGCTTGGAAGGACAATTCGATGAGCAGTTCTTC. This sequence encodes CASSLEGQFDEQFF.